This T cell receptor (beta chain) emerged from a study of technical replicates of blood from a few donors. V was clipped by 3 bases and J by 7 bases; unmatched bases: 12. The CDR3 length is 15 residues. Germline CDR1 is SNHLY and CDR2 is FYNNEI. TCRdb keeps only in-frame clones here, not all; method: immunoSEQ multiplex PCR. Here the sample spans nearly 80,000 clones, around 90% being singletons. Sequenced material: T cells isolated from PBMCs. The TCR comes from a human donor in good health. J is TRBJ2-7 and V is TRBV2; 7 nucleotides align to TRBD1. CDR3 sequence (DNA): TGTGCCAGCAGTGAGATGGGGACAGTTGGTTCGGAGCAGTACTTC. It translates to CASSEMGTVGSEQYF.